This TCR beta chain came from a study of metastatic and nonmetastatic thyroid tumors. Study-wide background: Comparison of repertoires was carried out across blood and tumor or nodule tissue from malignant and benign thyroid patients. Overall study results and limits: It was reported that TCR beta diversity was significantly higher in malignant thyroid tumors than benign nodules, in blood and tumor.

No patient received treatment before thyroid surgery. This clone was found a few times. The antigen is unknown. As processed by the authors: To classify distant metastasis in papillary thyroid cancer, a model was built from CDR3 differences across clinicopathological groups. MiXCR re-clonotyped the PCR reads for TCRdb. These V and J calls derive from TCRdb rather than the authors' analysis. The sample comprises about 20,000 clones, just over 35% of which are singletons, and over 25% rests with the top ten. The V and J ends lost 0 bases and 6 bases respectively, with 8 bases between them. The length of the CDR3 is 13 residues. Germline-derived CDR1 and CDR2 are MNHEY and SVGEGT.

The source is a female donor with papillary thyroid cancer or a benign thyroid nodule (not recorded which). Some clones in this sample may be carry-over from other donors' samples. The chain links TRBV6-2 or TRBV6-3 to TRBJ1-2; D is undetermined. Input material: tumor tissue. The CDR3 DNA is TGTGCCAGCAGTTACTCCTCCGGGAATGGCTACACCTTC. This gives the protein CASSYSSGNGYTF.